This T cell receptor beta chain was identified during a study of T cells in Graves' hyperthyroidism and ophthalmopathy. Study-level information: Peripheral blood was taken when the disease was first diagnosed, before any treatment began. Findings and caveats of the study: Most clonotypes expanded in the thyroid (above 0.001) were also present in blood.

This clonotype was found a few times. Its antigen is undetermined. Patients aged 18 to 65 had newly diagnosed hyperthyroidism lasting under 2 months. Fresh peripheral blood, 7.5 to 10 ml, yielded the PBMCs. TCR beta CDR3 region amplification was performed from RNA transcripts. The HTBI primer set served for first-round RT-PCR of the TCR CDR3. TCRdb reprocessed the multiplex PCR reads with MiXCR, giving one entry per CDR3 protein. In the table there are about 290,000 distinct CDR3 sequences, roughly 14% of which are singletons. Trimming left V 2 bases short and J 4 bases short, with 7 bases between. CDR1 and CDR2 from the germline V gene are LNHDA and SQIVND (reference sequence). This CDR3 has 13 residues.

J is TRBJ2-3 and V is TRBV19, with no clear D. Sequenced input: blood. The sequence was obtained from a woman younger than 45 with Graves' hyperthyroidism that later progressed to Graves' ophthalmopathy. The CDR3 sequence is CASSITKSDTQYF. The DNA for the CDR3 is TGTGCCAGTAGTATAACTAAATCAGATACGCAGTATTTT.